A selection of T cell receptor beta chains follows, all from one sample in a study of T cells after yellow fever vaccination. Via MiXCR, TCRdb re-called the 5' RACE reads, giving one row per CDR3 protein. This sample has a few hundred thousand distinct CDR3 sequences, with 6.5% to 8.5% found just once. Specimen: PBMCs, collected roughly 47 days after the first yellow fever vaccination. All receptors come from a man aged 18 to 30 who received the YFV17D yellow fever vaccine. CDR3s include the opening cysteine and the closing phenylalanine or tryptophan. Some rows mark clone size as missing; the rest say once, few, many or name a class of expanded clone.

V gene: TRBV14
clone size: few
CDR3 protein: CASSQTYPGSVYTQYF

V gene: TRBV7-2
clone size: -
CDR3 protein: CASSQGRARGEKLFF

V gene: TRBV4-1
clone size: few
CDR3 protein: CASSQESGVGTEAFF

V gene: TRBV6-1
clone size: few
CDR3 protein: CASRRGPFYGNEQFF

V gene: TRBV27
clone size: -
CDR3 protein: CASIRGPKQFF

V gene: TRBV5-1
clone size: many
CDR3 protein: CASSSTGHNTEAFF

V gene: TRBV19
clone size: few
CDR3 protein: CASSPGPFSGARNEQFF

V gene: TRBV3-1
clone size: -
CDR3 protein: CASSQVGVKGYTF

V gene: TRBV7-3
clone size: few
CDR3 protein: CASSSHSGGLSEQFF

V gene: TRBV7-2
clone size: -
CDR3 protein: CASSLQPGQGRGELFF

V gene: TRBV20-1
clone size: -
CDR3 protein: CSARDFLRRGTGELFF

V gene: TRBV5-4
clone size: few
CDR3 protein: CASSLEALGTQYF

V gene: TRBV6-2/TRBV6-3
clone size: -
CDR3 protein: CASSGAPRGNQPQHF

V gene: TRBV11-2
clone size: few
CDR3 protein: CASSTRLRLASGNTIYF

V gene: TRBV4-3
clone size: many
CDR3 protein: CASSHFRDGYEQYF

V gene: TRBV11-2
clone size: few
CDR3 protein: CASSHGTGRAETQYF

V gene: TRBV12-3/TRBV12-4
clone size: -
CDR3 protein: CASSLVSGAYEQYF

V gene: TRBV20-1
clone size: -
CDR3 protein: CSAGSLQNTEAFF

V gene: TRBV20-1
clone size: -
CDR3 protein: CIGQGAEKLFF

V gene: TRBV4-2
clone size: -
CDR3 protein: CATRDLRGELFF

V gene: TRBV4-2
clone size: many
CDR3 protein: CASSQWGSFSGYTF

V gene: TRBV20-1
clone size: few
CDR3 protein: CSARDLSSGGLYNEQFF

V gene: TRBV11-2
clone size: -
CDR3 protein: CASSQIPDYTRDEQFF

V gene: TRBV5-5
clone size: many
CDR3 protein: CASSLFSGGAETQYF

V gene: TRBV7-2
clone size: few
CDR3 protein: CASSLMRLAGGRETQYF

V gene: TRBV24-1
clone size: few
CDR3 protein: CATSGPTGLADTDTQYF

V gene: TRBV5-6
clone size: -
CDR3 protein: CASRDRRTEAFF

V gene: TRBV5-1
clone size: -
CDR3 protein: CASSPTTVLNEQFF

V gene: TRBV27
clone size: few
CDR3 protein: CASSTAEGGSGDTQYF

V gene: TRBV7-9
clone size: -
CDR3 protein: CASSGSGREAFF

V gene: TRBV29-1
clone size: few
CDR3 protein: CSGGGTGDEQYF

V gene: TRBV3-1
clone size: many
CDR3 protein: CASSPPLAGGDNEQFF

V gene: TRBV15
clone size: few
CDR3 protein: CATSRRTGFSYEQYF

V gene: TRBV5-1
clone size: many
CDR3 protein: CASSLTARRATGELFF

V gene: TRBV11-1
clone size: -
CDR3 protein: CASSLRGGGATGMMSEAFF

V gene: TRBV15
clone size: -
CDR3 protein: CATSRSRDRNQPQHF

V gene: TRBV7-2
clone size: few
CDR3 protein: CASSLSGGTYEQYF

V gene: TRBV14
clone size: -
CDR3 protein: CASSQVAGAFGNTIYF

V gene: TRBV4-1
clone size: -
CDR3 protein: CASSQEGRVKYF

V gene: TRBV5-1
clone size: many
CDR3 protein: CASGTGDSYEQYF

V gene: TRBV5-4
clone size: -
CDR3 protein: CASSSDGLYGYTF

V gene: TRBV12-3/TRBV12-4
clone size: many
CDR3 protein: CASSLTGYTEAFF

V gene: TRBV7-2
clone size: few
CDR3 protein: CASRSETGSGNTIYF

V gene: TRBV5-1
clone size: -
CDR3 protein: CASSFGQGARGPPLHF

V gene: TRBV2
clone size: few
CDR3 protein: CASSPTGQGGNTIYF

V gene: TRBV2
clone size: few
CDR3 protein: CAIPGPRGRMGYNEQFF

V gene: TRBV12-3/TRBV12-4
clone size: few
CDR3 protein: CASSQRPSGTDTQYF